The 5 T cell receptor beta chains reported below all come from one sample, sequenced in a study of cytomegalovirus exposure and HLA in healthy donors. PCR employed 60 Vbeta and 13 Jbeta primers. Sequenced by immunoSEQ multiplex PCR; TCRdb stores in-frame clones only, minus some. Found here are some 200,000 clones, roughly 79% of them singletons; the top ten hold 2% to 2.5%. Material for sequencing was PBMCs. These receptor sequences come from a young woman in good health and CMV-seropositive.

This rearrangement joins TRBV4-1 to TRBJ2-1; 8 bases agree with TRBD2. From germline, CDR1 is MGHRA and CDR2 YSYEKL. CDR3 length: 15 residues. With 9 bases clipped from V and 6 bases from J, the junction kept 13 bases outside the gene matches. The CDR3 loop reads CASSEREGEGNEQFF. The CDR3 nucleotides read TGCGCCAGTTCGGAACGGGAGGGCGAAGGCAATGAGCAGTTCTTC.

V is TRBV6-1 and J is TRBJ2-6; D is possibly TRBD1 (6 bases). Germline lookup yields CDR1 MNHNS and CDR2 SASEGT. Trimming left V 5 bases short and J 7 bases short, with 12 bases between. The length of the CDR3 is 14 residues. CDR3 nucleotide sequence: TGTGCCAGCAGTTTCCGGACAGCAGCCAACGTCCTGACTTTC. Amino acid sequence: CASSFRTAANVLTF.

J is TRBJ1-1 and V is TRBV19; D gene unclear. The CDR3 is 14 residues long. In germline, CDR1 is LNHDA, CDR2 SQIVND (reference sequence). V dropped 10 bases and J dropped 0 bases, with 15 bases sitting between them. For the CDR3, the DNA is TGTGCCACAAAGGGAGGCTCTTTGAACACTGAAGCTTTCTTT. Its translation is CATKGGSLNTEAFF.

V gene TRBV2 combines with J gene TRBJ1-1; 8 bases agree with TRBD1. CDR1 and CDR2 from the germline V gene are SNHLY and FYNNEI. The CDR3 has 13 residues. Unmatched junction bases numbered 6, after V lost 6 bases and J lost 6 bases. CDR3 bases: TGTGCCAGCAGCCCCGGACAGGGAGCTGAAGCTTTCTTT. This codes for CASSPGQGAEAFF.

The V call is TRBV20-1, the J call TRBJ2-5; a possible D gene is TRBD2 (5 bases). Germline V gene sequence: CDR1 DFQATT, CDR2 SNEGSKA (reference sequence). The ends were cut back, 8 bases at V and 6 bases at J, with 13 bases in the middle. The CDR3 length is 11 residues. This chain's CDR3 is CSSGSRQTQYF. CDR3 sequence (DNA): TGCAGTAGCGGTTCTCGGCAGACCCAGTACTTC.